This TCR beta chain was documented in a study of T cell changes during pregnancy in multiple sclerosis. TCRdb keeps only in-frame clones here, not all; method: immunoSEQ multiplex PCR. The table has 43,000 or so clones, 80% to 90% seen once. The V gene lost 3 bases and the J gene lost 10 bases, with 13 bases spanning the gap. The germline V gene has CDR1 LNHDA and CDR2 SQIVND (reference sequence). This CDR3 region has 13 residues. This receptor was obtained from a female donor with multiple sclerosis, enrolled in a pregnancy study. This sequence joins TRBV19 and TRBJ1-5, with D perhaps matching TRBD1 (5 bases). The sample was peripheral blood, taken in the first trimester of pregnancy. The CDR3 DNA follows: TGTGCCAGTAGTATCCCGCCAGGGTTTCCCCAGCATTTT. Its translation is CASSIPPGFPQHF.